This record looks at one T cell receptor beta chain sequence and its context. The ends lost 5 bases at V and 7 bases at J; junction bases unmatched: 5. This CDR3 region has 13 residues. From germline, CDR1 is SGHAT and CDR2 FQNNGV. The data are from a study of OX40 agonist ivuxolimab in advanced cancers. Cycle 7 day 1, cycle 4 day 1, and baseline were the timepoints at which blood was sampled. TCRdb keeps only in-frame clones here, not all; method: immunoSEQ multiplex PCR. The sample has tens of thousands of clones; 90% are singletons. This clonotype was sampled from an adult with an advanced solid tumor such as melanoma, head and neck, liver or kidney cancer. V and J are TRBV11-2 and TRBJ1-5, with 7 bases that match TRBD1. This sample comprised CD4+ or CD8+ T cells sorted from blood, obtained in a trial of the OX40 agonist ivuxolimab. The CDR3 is CASSADRAQPQHF. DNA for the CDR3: TGTGCCAGCAGCGCAGACAGGGCCCAGCCCCAGCATTTT.